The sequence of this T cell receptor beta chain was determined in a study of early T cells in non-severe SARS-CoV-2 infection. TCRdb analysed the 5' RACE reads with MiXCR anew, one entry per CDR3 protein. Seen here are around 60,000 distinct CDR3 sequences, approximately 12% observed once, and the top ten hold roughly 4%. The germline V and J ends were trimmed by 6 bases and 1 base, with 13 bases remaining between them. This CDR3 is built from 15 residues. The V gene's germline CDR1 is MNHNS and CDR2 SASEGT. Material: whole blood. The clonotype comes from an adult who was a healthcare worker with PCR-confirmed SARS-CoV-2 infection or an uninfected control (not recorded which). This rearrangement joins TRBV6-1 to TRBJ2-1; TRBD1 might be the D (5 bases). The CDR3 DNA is TGTGCCAGCAGGCCAGGGTTGGGGTCCTACAATGAGCAGTTCTTC. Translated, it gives CASRPGLGSYNEQFF.